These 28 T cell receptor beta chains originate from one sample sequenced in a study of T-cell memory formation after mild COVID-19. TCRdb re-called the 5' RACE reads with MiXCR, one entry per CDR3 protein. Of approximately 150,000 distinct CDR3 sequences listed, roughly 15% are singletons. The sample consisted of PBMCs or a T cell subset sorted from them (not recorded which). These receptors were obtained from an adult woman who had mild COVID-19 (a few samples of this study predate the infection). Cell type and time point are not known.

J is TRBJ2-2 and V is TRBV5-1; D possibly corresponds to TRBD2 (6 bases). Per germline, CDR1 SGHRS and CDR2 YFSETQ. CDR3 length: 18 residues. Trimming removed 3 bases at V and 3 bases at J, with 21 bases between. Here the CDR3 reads CASSSPVMPAGYTGELFF. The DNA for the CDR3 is TGCGCCAGCAGCTCCCCTGTAATGCCAGCGGGTTACACCGGGGAGCTGTTTTTT. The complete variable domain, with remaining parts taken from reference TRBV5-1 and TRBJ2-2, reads KAGVTQTPRYLIKTRGQQVTLSCSPISGHRSVSWYQQTPGQGLQFLFEYFSETQRNKGNFPGRFSGRQFSNSRSEMNVSTLELGDSALYLCASSSPVMPAGYTGELFFGEGSRLTVL.

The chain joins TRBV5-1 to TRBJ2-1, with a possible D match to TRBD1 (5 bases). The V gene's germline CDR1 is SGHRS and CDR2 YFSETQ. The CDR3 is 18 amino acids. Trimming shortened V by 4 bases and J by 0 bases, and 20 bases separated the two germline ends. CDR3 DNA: TGCGCCAGCAGCAGGGGCCGAGGAGCCCGGACCTCCTACAATGAGCAGTTCTTC. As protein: CASSRGRGARTSYNEQFF.

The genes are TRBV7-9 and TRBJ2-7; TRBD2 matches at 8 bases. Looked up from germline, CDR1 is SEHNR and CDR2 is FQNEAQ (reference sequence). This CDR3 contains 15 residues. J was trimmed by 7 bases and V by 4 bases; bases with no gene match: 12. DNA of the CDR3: TGTGCCAGCAGCTCCGGGACGGGAGGGCCGGGGGAGCAGTACTTC. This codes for CASSSGTGGPGEQYF. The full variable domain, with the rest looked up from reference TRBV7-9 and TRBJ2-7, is DTGVSQNPRHKITKRGQNVTFRCDPISEHNRLYWYRQTLGQGPEFLTYFQNEAQLEKSRLLSDRFSAERPKGSFSTLEIQRTEQGDSAMYLCASSSGTGGPGEQYFGPGTRLTVT.

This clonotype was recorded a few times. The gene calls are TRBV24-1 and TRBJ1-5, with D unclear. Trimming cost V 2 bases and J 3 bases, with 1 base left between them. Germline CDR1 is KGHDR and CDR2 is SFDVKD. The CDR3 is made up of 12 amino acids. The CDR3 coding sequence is TGTGCCACCAGTGATTCCAATCAGCCCCAGCATTTT. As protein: CATSDSNQPQHF.

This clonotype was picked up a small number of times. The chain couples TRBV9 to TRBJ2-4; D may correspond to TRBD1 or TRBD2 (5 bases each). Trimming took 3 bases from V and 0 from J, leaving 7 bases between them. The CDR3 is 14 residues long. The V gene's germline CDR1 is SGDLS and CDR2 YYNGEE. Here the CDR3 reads CASSAGRAKNIQYF. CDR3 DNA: TGTGCCAGCAGCGCAGGGAGAGCCAAAAACATTCAGTACTTC.

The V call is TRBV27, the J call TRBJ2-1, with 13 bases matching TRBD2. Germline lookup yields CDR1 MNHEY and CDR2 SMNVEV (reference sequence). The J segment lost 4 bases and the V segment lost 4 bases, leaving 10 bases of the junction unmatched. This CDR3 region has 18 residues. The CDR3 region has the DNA TGTGCCAGCAGTTCCGGACTAGCGGGAGAGAAGCTATACAATGAGCAGTTCTTC. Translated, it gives CASSSGLAGEKLYNEQFF.

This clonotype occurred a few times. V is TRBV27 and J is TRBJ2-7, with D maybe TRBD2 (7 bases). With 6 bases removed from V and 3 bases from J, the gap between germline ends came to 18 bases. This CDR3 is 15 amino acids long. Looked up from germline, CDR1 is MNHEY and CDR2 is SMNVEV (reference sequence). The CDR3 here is CASSPGGGRSYEQYF. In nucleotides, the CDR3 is TGTGCCAGCAGCCCGGGGGGCGGCCGAAGCTACGAGCAGTACTTC.

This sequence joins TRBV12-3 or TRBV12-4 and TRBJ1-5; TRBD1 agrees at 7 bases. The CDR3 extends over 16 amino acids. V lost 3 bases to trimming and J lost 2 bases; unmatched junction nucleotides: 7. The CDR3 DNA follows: TGTGCCAGCAGTTTGGGGATAGGGGGCGGCAATCAGCCCCAGCATTTT. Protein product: CASSLGIGGGNQPQHF.

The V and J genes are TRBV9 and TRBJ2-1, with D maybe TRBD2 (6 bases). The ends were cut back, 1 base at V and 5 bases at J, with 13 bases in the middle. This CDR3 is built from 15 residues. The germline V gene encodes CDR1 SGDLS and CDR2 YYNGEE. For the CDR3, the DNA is TGTGCCAGCAGCGTATCCGGGACTCTCGACAATGAGCAGTTCTTC. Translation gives CASSVSGTLDNEQFF. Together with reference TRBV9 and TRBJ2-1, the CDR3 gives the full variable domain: DSGVTQTPKHLITATGQRVTLRCSPRSGDLSVYWYQQSLDQGLQFLIQYYNGEERAKGNILERFSAQQFPDLHSELNLSSLELGDSALYFCASSVSGTLDNEQFFGPGTRLTVL.

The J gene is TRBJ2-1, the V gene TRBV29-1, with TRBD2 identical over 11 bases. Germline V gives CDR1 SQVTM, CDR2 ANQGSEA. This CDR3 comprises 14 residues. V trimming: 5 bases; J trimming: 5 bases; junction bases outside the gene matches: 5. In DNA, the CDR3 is TGCAGCGTTACCGGGACTAGCGGCCACAATGAGCAGTTCTTC. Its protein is CSVTGTSGHNEQFF.

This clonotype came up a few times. The CDR3 loop is CASSANVGRPGNTIYF. The CDR3 DNA reads as TGTGCCAGCAGCGCTAACGTAGGGCGACCTGGAAACACCATATATTTT. This chain joins TRBV7-9 and TRBJ1-3; D uncertain. V lost 5 bases, J lost 2 bases, and 16 bases lay in between. The CDR3 extends over 16 amino acids. Germline lookup yields CDR1 SEHNR and CDR2 FQNEAQ (reference sequence).

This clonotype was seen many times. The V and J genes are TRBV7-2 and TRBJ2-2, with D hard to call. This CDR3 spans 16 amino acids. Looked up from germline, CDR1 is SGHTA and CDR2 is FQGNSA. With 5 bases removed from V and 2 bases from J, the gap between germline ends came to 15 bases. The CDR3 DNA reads TGTGCCAGCAGCCCCCCCGCCAGGCTCAACACCGGGGAGCTGTTTTTT. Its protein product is CASSPPARLNTGELFF. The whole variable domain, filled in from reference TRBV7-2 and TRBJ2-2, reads GAGVSQSPSNKVTEKGKDVELRCDPISGHTALYWYRQSLGQGLEFLIYFQGNSAPDKSGLPSDRFSAERTGGSVSTLTIQRTQQEDSAVYLCASSPPARLNTGELFFGEGSRLTVL.

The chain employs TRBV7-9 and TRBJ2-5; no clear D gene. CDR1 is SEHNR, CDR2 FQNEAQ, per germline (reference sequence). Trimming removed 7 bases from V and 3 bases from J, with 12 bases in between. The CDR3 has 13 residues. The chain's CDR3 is CASTPPIEETQYF. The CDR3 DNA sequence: TGTGCCAGCACTCCACCCATTGAAGAGACCCAGTACTTC.

The CDR3 sequence is CASSQARGFYF. In DNA, the CDR3 is TGCGCCAGCAGCCAAGCGCGGGGTTTTTACTTC. V is TRBV4-1 and J is TRBJ2-7, with D maybe TRBD2 (6 bases). Trimming pared 1 base from V and 13 bases from J, leaving 11 bases between. Germline V gene lookup returns CDR1 MGHRA and CDR2 YSYEKL. The length of the CDR3 is 11 residues.

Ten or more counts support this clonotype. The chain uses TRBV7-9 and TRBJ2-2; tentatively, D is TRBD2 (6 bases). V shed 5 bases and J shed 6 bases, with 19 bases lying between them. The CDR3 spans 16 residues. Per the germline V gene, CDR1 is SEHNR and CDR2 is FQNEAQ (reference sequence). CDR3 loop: CASSPRDSPLSGELFF. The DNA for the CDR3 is TGTGCCAGCAGCCCCCGGGACTCCCCACTCTCCGGGGAGCTGTTTTTT.

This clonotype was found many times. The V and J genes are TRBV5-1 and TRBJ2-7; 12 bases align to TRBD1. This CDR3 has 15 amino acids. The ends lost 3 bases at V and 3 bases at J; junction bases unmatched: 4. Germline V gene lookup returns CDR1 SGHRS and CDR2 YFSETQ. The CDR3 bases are TGCGCCAGCAGCTCCGGGACAGGGGGCGTCTACGAGCAGTACTTC. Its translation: CASSSGTGGVYEQYF.

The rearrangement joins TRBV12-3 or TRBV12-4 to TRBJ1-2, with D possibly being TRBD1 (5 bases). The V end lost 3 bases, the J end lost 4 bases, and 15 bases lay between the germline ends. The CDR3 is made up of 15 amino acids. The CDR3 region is CASSFPGRAGYGYTF. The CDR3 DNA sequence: TGTGCCAGCAGTTTTCCTGGCAGGGCGGGCTATGGCTACACCTTC.

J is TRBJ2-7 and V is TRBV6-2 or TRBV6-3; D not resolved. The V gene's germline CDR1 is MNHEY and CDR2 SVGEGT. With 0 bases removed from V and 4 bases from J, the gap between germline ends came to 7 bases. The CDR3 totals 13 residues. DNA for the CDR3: TGTGCCAGCAGTTACTCCAGGACGTACGAGCAGTACTTC. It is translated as CASSYSRTYEQYF.

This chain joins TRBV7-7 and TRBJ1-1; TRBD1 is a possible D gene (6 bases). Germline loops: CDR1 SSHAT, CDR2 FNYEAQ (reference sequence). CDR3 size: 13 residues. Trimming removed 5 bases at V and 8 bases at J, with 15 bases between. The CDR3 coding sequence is TGTGCCAGCAGCATGGGTATGGGGACAGAAGCTTTCTTT. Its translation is CASSMGMGTEAFF.

The CDR3 bases are TGTGCCTGGAGTTATACACGGATACTTCGGCCCCAGCATTTT. Protein sequence: CAWSYTRILRPQHF. The chain joins TRBV30 to TRBJ1-5; no definite D call. V was pared by 2 bases and J by 9 bases, with 17 bases between. The CDR3 has 14 amino acids. Germline V gene data show CDR1 as GTSNPN and CDR2 as SVGIG (reference sequence).

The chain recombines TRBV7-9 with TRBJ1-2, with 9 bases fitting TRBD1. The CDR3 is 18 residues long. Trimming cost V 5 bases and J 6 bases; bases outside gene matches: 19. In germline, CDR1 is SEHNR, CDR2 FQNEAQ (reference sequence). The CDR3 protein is CASSPPPATGGERNGYTF. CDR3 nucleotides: TGTGCCAGCAGCCCCCCCCCGGCGACAGGGGGAGAAAGGAATGGCTACACCTTC.

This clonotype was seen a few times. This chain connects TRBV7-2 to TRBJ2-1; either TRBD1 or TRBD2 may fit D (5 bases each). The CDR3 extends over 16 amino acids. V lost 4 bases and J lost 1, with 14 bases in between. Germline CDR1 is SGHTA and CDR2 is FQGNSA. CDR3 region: CASSSPGRVSYNEQFF. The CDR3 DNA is TGTGCCAGCAGCTCCCCGGGACGAGTGTCCTACAATGAGCAGTTCTTC.

CDR3 in DNA: TGTGCCATCAGTGAGGGGCCAGGGGGACTCCAAGAGACCCAGTACTTC. Translation gives CAISEGPGGLQETQYF. This chain uses TRBV10-3 with TRBJ2-5, with a tentative D call TRBD1 (7 bases). The CDR3 loop spans 16 amino acids. V lost 2 bases to trimming and J lost 1 base, with 14 bases between them. CDR1 ENHRY and CDR2 SYGVKD come from the germline V gene.

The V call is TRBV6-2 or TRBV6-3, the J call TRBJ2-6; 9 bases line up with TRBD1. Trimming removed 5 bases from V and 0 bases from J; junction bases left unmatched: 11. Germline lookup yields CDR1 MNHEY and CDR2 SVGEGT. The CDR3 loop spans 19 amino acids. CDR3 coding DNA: TGTGCCAGCAGTATCGACAGGGACAGGGTGAGCTCTGGGGCCAACGTCCTGACTTTC. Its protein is CASSIDRDRVSSGANVLTF.

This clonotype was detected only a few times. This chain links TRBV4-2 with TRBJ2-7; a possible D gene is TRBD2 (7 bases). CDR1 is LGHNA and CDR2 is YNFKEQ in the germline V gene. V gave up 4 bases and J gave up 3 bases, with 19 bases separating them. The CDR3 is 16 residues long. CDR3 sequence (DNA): TGTGCCAGCAGCCTCTCGGGGGGCGCAGTTAACTACGAGCAGTACTTC. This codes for CASSLSGGAVNYEQYF.

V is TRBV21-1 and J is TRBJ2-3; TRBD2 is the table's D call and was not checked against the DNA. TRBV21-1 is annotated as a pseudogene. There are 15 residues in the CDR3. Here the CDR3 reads CASSKVGGVPDTQYF. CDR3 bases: TGTGCCAGCAGCAAAGTAGGGGGAGTTCCAGATACGCAGTATTTT.

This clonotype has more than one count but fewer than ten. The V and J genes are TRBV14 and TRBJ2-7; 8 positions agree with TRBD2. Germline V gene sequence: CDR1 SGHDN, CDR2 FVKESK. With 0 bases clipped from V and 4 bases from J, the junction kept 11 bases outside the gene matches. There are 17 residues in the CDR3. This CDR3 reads CASSQDLRLAGKYEQYF. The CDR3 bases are TGTGCCAGCAGCCAAGATCTGCGGCTAGCGGGCAAGTACGAGCAGTACTTC. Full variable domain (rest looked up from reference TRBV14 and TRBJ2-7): EAGVTQFPSHSVIEKGQTVTLRCDPISGHDNLYWYRRVMGKEIKFLLHFVKESKQDESGMPNNRFLAERTGGTYSTLKVQPAELEDSGVYFCASSQDLRLAGKYEQYFGPGTRLTVT.

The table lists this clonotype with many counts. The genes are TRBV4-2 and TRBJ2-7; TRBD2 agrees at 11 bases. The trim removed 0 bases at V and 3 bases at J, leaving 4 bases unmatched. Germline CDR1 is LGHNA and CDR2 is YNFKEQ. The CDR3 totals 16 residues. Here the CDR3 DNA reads TGTGCCAGCAGCCAAGATGCTAGCGGGAGGTTCTACGAGCAGTACTTC. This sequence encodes CASSQDASGRFYEQYF.